These 22 T cell receptor beta chains were all obtained from the same sample, sequenced in a study of blood T cells in healthy people across ages. A second about 7 to 12 cycle PCR used barcoded and J-beta primers. Using its own MiXCR run on the 5' RACE reads, TCRdb lists one record per CDR3 protein. The table shows roughly 2 million distinct CDR3 sequences, with around 50% occurring only once. The sample consisted of blood. These receptors originate from a woman aged 40 to 49 in good health.

As to this clonotype: The junction does not match germline at one end; this may be a read error. The gene calls are TRBV15 and TRBJ1-2; the D gene is possibly TRBD1 (5 bases). Looked up from germline, CDR1 is LNHNV and CDR2 is YYDKDF (reference sequence). The CDR3 runs 14 residues. The CDR3 loop is CATSRERGGYGYTF. The CDR3, as DNA: TGCGCCACCAGCAGAGAAAGGGGCGGCTATGGCTACACCTTC.

V gene TRBV15 combines with J gene TRBJ1-2; D might be TRBD1 (6 bases). Germline CDR1 is LNHNV and CDR2 is YYDKDF (reference sequence). The CDR3 runs 15 residues. V was cut by 0 bases and J by 2 bases, with 10 bases left in between. DNA of the CDR3: TGTGCCACCAGCAGAGACACAGGGAAGAACTATGGCTACACCTTC. This translates into CATSRDTGKNYGYTF. Looking up the rest from reference TRBV15 and TRBJ1-2 gives the full variable domain: DAMVIQNPRYQVTQFGKPVTLSCSQTLNHNVMYWYQQKSSQAPKLLFHYYDKDFNNEADTPDNFQSRRPNTSFCFLDIRSPGLGDTAMYLCATSRDTGKNYGYTFGSGTRLTVV.

The chain combines TRBV12-3 or TRBV12-4 with TRBJ1-2; D gene ambiguous. Trimming shortened V by 1 base and J by 8 bases, and 17 bases separated the two germline ends. The CDR3 extends over 15 amino acids. The CDR3: CASSLGQSEWVGYTF. As DNA, the CDR3 is TGTGCCAGCAGTTTAGGGCAGTCTGAATGGGTGGGCTACACCTTC.

This chain links TRBV12-3 or TRBV12-4 with TRBJ2-7; 7 bases map to TRBD1. The CDR3 consists of 14 residues. V dropped 7 bases and J dropped 3; count of bases not matched to a gene: 9. DNA of the CDR3: TGTGCCAGCACCACCCGCAGGGGGAACTACGAGCAGTACTTC. This sequence encodes CASTTRRGNYEQYF.

This rearrangement joins TRBV7-9 to TRBJ1-6, with 10 bases matching TRBD1. Germline CDR1 is SEHNR and CDR2 is FQNEAQ (reference sequence). The CDR3 is 18 residues long. V lost 5 bases to trimming and J lost 7 bases; unmatched junction nucleotides: 14. Here the CDR3 DNA reads TGTGCCAGCAGCGACACCGTTCGGGGGACAGGGGTCAATTCACCCCTCCACTTT. It yields the protein CASSDTVRGTGVNSPLHF. Complete variable domain (other parts from reference TRBV7-9 and TRBJ1-6): DTGVSQNPRHKITKRGQNVTFRCDPISEHNRLYWYRQTLGQGPEFLTYFQNEAQLEKSRLLSDRFSAERPKGSFSTLEIQRTEQGDSAMYLCASSDTVRGTGVNSPLHFGNGTRLTVT.

This clonotype was found a few times. This sequence joins TRBV5-1 and TRBJ1-6; D is undetermined. There are 16 residues in the CDR3. Trimming removed 0 bases from V and 11 bases from J, with 18 bases in between. Germline values: CDR1 SGHRS, CDR2 YFSETQ. The CDR3 is CASSLAARADYAPLHF. DNA for the CDR3: TGCGCCAGCAGCTTGGCCGCGAGGGCCGACTACGCACCCCTCCACTTT.

A few counts support this clonotype. J is TRBJ2-3 and V is TRBV5-1; D possibly matches TRBD1 or TRBD2 (5 bases each). V was pared by 1 base and J by 5 bases, with 17 bases between. Germline values: CDR1 SGHRS, CDR2 YFSETQ. The CDR3 contains 16 residues. CDR3 amino acids: CASSLSPGQRRDTQYF. The CDR3, as DNA: TGCGCCAGCAGCTTGTCGCCAGGGCAGCGGAGAGATACGCAGTATTTT.

This clonotype was detected many times. CDR3 protein: CAISESSDTQYF. CDR3 coding DNA: TGTGCCATCAGTGAGTCCTCAGATACGCAGTATTTT. The chain uses TRBV10-3 and TRBJ2-3, with D hard to call. This CDR3 has 12 residues. Trimming removed 0 bases at V and 4 bases at J, with 2 bases between. CDR1 and CDR2 from the germline V gene are ENHRY and SYGVKD.

Only a few counts were recorded for this clonotype. This chain links TRBV5-5 with TRBJ1-2; 12 positions match TRBD1. CDR1 is SGHKS, CDR2 YYEKEE, per germline (reference sequence). This CDR3 region has 15 residues. V lost 4 bases to trimming and J lost 5 bases; unmatched junction nucleotides: 6. The CDR3 coding sequence is TGTGCCAGCAGCGGGACAGGGGGCGCCGAGTATGGCTACACCTTC. As protein: CASSGTGGAEYGYTF.

The V call is TRBV29-1, the J call TRBJ2-2; D possibly corresponds to TRBD2 (6 bases). There are 14 residues in the CDR3. Trimming removed 6 bases from V and 5 bases from J, with 16 bases in between. Germline V CDR1 and CDR2: SQVTM, ANQGSEA. The CDR3 is CSVDAGFQTGELFF. The DNA of the CDR3 is TGCAGCGTCGATGCGGGGTTCCAGACCGGGGAGCTGTTTTTT.

This clonotype was seen a handful of times. The chain uses TRBV20-1 and TRBJ1-2, with D possibly matching TRBD1 (6 bases). Trimming removed 6 bases from V and 4 bases from J, with 21 bases in between. In germline, CDR1 is DFQATT, CDR2 SNEGSKA (reference sequence). The CDR3 runs to 15 residues. This chain's CDR3 is CSANRDAVLSYGYTF. CDR3 in DNA: TGCAGTGCGAACAGGGATGCAGTTTTAAGCTATGGCTACACCTTC.

The chain employs TRBV5-1 and TRBJ1-2; 11 bases map to TRBD1. Germline V gene sequence: CDR1 SGHRS, CDR2 YFSETQ. The CDR3 extends over 14 amino acids. The trim removed 4 bases at V and 5 bases at J, leaving 4 bases unmatched. Written as DNA, the CDR3 is TGCGCCAGCAGCCCGGACAGGGGGCAATATGGCTACACCTTC. It codes for CASSPDRGQYGYTF.

The chain combines TRBV20-1 with TRBJ2-1; tentative D call: TRBD2 (7 bases). CDR1 is DFQATT and CDR2 is SNEGSKA in the germline V gene (reference sequence). V lost 1 base and J 4 bases, leaving 20 bases between the germline ends. The CDR3 extends over 17 amino acids. CDR3 residues: CSARALLSRGAYNEQFF. For the CDR3, the DNA is TGCAGTGCTAGAGCCCTTTTGTCACGGGGGGCTTACAATGAGCAGTTCTTC.

V gene TRBV2 combines with J gene TRBJ2-3; 10 positions match TRBD2. The ends lost 3 bases at V and 4 bases at J; junction bases unmatched: 4. Germline lookup yields CDR1 SNHLY and CDR2 FYNNEI. The CDR3 is 15 amino acids. The CDR3 protein is CASSDWLAGADTQYF. The CDR3, as DNA: TGTGCCAGCAGTGATTGGCTAGCGGGGGCAGATACGCAGTATTTT. Based on the CDR3 plus reference TRBV2 and TRBJ2-3, the full variable domain is EPEVTQTPSHQVTQMGQEVILRCVPISNHLYFYWYRQILGQKVEFLVSFYNNEISEKSEIFDDQFSVERPDGSNFTLKIRSTKLEDSAMYFCASSDWLAGADTQYFGPGTRLTVL.

This sequence joins TRBV20-1 and TRBJ1-2; D remains ambiguous. The CDR3 is 12 amino acids. Germline CDR1 reads DFQATT; CDR2 reads SNEGSKA (reference sequence). The ends were cut back, 5 bases at V and 1 base at J, with 8 bases in the middle. CDR3 in amino acids: CSAPQNNYGYTF. DNA of the CDR3: TGCAGTGCTCCCCAGAATAACTATGGCTACACCTTC.

The chain employs TRBV6-6 and TRBJ1-2; the D is unclear. This CDR3 comprises 13 residues. Per the germline V gene, CDR1 is MNHNY and CDR2 is SVGAGI (reference sequence). The germline V and J ends were trimmed by 6 bases and 4 bases, with 12 bases remaining between them. As DNA, the CDR3 is TGTGCCAGCAGAGACCCCGGACTCTATGGCTACACCTTC. This gives the protein CASRDPGLYGYTF.

This clonotype has more than one count but fewer than ten. The chain carries TRBV20-1 and TRBJ2-3; D is perhaps TRBD2 (7 bases). This CDR3 spans 11 amino acids. Trimming pared 4 bases from V and 9 bases from J, leaving 11 bases between. From germline, CDR1 is DFQATT and CDR2 SNEGSKA (reference sequence). CDR3 nucleotide sequence: TGCAGTGCTAAAGGGGGGGGAACGCAGTATTTT. As protein: CSAKGGGTQYF.

The table lists this clonotype with a few counts. V usage is TRBV28 and J usage is TRBJ1-2; tentatively, D is TRBD1 (5 bases). The CDR3 covers 11 residues. V was clipped by 8 bases and J by 6 bases, with 10 bases between them. Germline CDR1 reads MDHEN; CDR2 reads SYDVKM. This CDR3 reads CASGLGHGYTF. CDR3 nucleotides: TGTGCCAGCGGCCTGGGGCATGGCTACACCTTC.

The chain has TRBV7-2 and TRBJ1-2; D is unclear. The CDR3 runs to 14 residues. Trimming left V 1 base short and J 2 bases short, with 8 bases between. Per germline, CDR1 SGHTA and CDR2 FQGNSA. The CDR3 region has the DNA TGTGCCAGCAGCTTAGTCAGCAGGAACTATGGCTACACCTTC. This encodes CASSLVSRNYGYTF.

As regards this clonotype: It may be a read error: a sequence one base away is much more abundant. This chain joins TRBV10-3 and TRBJ2-5, with 7 nucleotides matching TRBD2. The germline CDR1 and CDR2 sequences are ENHRY and SYGVKD. CDR3 length: 14 residues. CDR3 residues: CAISRAGSGETRYF. The CDR3 bases are TGTGCCATCAGTCGAGCGGGGTCGGGAGAGACCCGGTACTTC.

The sample holds many counts of this clonotype. The chain links TRBV20-1 to TRBJ2-5; a possible D gene is TRBD2 (7 bases). This CDR3 is 12 amino acids long. The germline V gene has CDR1 DFQATT and CDR2 SNEGSKA (reference sequence). Trimming took 3 bases from V and 5 from J, leaving 10 bases between them. The chain's CDR3 is CSASGGQETQYF. In DNA, the CDR3 is TGCAGTGCTAGCGGGGGGCAGGAGACCCAGTACTTC.

The chain has TRBV27 and TRBJ1-1; D is unresolved. Trimming pared 8 bases from V and 11 bases from J, leaving 15 bases between. There are 11 residues in the CDR3. Germline CDR1 MNHEY, CDR2 SMNVEV (reference sequence). CDR3 in amino acids: CASRTGSRAFF. The CDR3 DNA follows: TGTGCCAGCCGTACGGGTTCTAGGGCTTTCTTT.